A single sample is the source of the 12 T cell receptor beta chains below, sequenced in a study of cytomegalovirus exposure and HLA in healthy donors. The data were produced by immunoSEQ multiplex PCR, yet TCRdb's version contains in-frame clones alone and is incomplete. The sample records fewer than 65,000 clones, approximately 92% being singletons. Material for sequencing was PBMCs. The receptors here all came from a young woman in good health and CMV-seronegative.

The chain links TRBV6-6 to TRBJ2-5, with 15 bases lining up with TRBD2. The V gene's germline CDR1 is MNHNY and CDR2 SVGAGI (reference sequence). Trimming removed 5 bases from V and 3 bases from J; junction bases left unmatched: 1. The CDR3 has 15 residues. CDR3 sequence (DNA): TGTGCCAGCAGTGGGACTAGCGGGGGGAAAGAGACCCAGTACTTC. Translation: CASSGTSGGKETQYF.

The V gene is TRBV6-5, the J gene TRBJ1-2; the D gene is possibly TRBD1 (6 bases). CDR3 length: 13 residues. Trimming pared 5 bases from V and 4 bases from J, leaving 11 bases between. Germline CDR1 is MNHEY and CDR2 is SVGAGI. This CDR3 reads CASSPTGIYGYTF. In nucleotides, the CDR3 is TGTGCCAGCAGTCCCACAGGGATCTATGGCTACACCTTC.

V usage is TRBV5-1 and J usage is TRBJ1-1; D possibly corresponds to TRBD1 (5 bases). The germline V gene has CDR1 SGHRS and CDR2 YFSETQ. This CDR3 has 13 amino acids. The V end lost 4 bases, the J end lost 11 bases, and 18 bases lay between the germline ends. CDR3 sequence (DNA): TGCGCCAGCAGCGATCCAGGGATGCCCGACGCTTTCTTT. It encodes CASSDPGMPDAFF.

The rearrangement joins TRBV2 to TRBJ1-2; perhaps TRBD1 as D (5 bases). CDR1 and CDR2 (germline): SNHLY, FYNNEI. V was shortened by 3 bases and J by 4 bases, with 9 bases between the two germline ends. The length of the CDR3 is 13 residues. CDR3 loop: CASSEGEVYGYTF. In nucleotides, the CDR3 is TGTGCCAGCAGTGAGGGGGAGGTCTATGGCTACACCTTC. Based on the CDR3 plus reference TRBV2 and TRBJ1-2, the full variable domain is EPEVTQTPSHQVTQMGQEVILRCVPISNHLYFYWYRQILGQKVEFLVSFYNNEISEKSEIFDDQFSVERPDGSNFTLKIRSTKLEDSAMYFCASSEGEVYGYTFGSGTRLTVV.

CDR3 sequence (DNA): TGTGCCAGCAGTGCTCTGCCGTCAGGGGAATGGGAGCAGTACTTC. Translation: CASSALPSGEWEQYF. The V call is TRBV6-1, the J call TRBJ2-7; tentatively, D is TRBD1 (6 bases). CDR1 MNHNS and CDR2 SASEGT come from the germline V gene. CDR3 length equals 15 residues. V was trimmed by 4 bases and J by 7 bases, leaving 20 bases between them.

This clone was counted between two and nine times. CDR3 in amino acids: CASSALGTGYTGELFF. The CDR3 region has the DNA TGTGCCAGCAGCGCCCTCGGGACAGGGTACACCGGGGAGCTGTTTTTT. The V and J genes are TRBV9 and TRBJ2-2; 9 bases line up with TRBD1. J was trimmed by 3 bases and V by 3 bases; bases with no gene match: 6. The germline V gene encodes CDR1 SGDLS and CDR2 YYNGEE. There are 16 residues in the CDR3. Using reference TRBV9 and TRBJ2-2 for the parts outside the CDR3, the full variable domain is DSGVTQTPKHLITATGQRVTLRCSPRSGDLSVYWYQQSLDQGLQFLIQYYNGEERAKGNILERFSAQQFPDLHSELNLSSLELGDSALYFCASSALGTGYTGELFFGEGSRLTVL.

The rearrangement links TRBV2 to TRBJ2-2, with D possibly being TRBD1 (5 bases). The V gene's germline CDR1 is SNHLY and CDR2 FYNNEI. V dropped 1 base and J dropped 6 bases, with 9 bases sitting between them. CDR3 length: 14 amino acids. The CDR3 region has the DNA TGTGCCAGCAGTGAAGAGGGGCTATCCGGGGAGCTGTTTTTT. Translated: CASSEEGLSGELFF. Complete variable domain (other parts from reference TRBV2 and TRBJ2-2): EPEVTQTPSHQVTQMGQEVILRCVPISNHLYFYWYRQILGQKVEFLVSFYNNEISEKSEIFDDQFSVERPDGSNFTLKIRSTKLEDSAMYFCASSEEGLSGELFFGEGSRLTVL.

The chain links TRBV2 to TRBJ2-1; TRBD2 matches at 10 bases. Trimming cost V 11 bases and J 8 bases; bases outside gene matches: 15. Germline V gives CDR1 SNHLY, CDR2 FYNNEI. The CDR3 is 15 residues long. As DNA, the CDR3 is TGTGCCCGCCAGCAAGGAGCTAGCGGGAGTGATGAGCAGTTCTTC. Translation: CARQQGASGSDEQFF.

The rearrangement uses TRBV28 and TRBJ1-1; D remains ambiguous. CDR1 is MDHEN, CDR2 SYDVKM, per germline. The CDR3 is made up of 10 amino acids. CDR3 sequence reads: CGTMNTEAFF. The CDR3 nucleotides read TGTGGAACAATGAACACTGAAGCTTTCTTT.

The chain combines TRBV18 with TRBJ2-7, with a tentative D call TRBD1 (5 bases). The CDR3 has 14 residues. The germline V gene encodes CDR1 KGHSH and CDR2 LQKENI. The ends were cut back, 6 bases at V and 3 bases at J, with 15 bases in the middle. CDR3 sequence (DNA): TGTGCCAGCTCCCAGGGCCCCGGAGTCTACGAGCAGTACTTC. Amino acid sequence: CASSQGPGVYEQYF.

This clone appeared once. This sequence joins TRBV7-2 and TRBJ2-5; a possible D gene is TRBD2 (6 bases). Per the germline V gene, CDR1 is SGHTA and CDR2 is FQGNSA. The CDR3 has 13 amino acids. Deletions cut 0 bases from V and 5 bases from J, with 7 bases between. The DNA of the CDR3 is TGTGCCAGCAGCTTAGCGGGGAGGGAGACCCAGTACTTC. It encodes CASSLAGRETQYF.

This rearrangement joins TRBV11-2 to TRBJ2-5; 13 bases align to TRBD2. The CDR3 has 18 residues. Germline V gives CDR1 SGHAT, CDR2 FQNNGV. J was trimmed by 2 bases and V by 4 bases; bases with no gene match: 10. CDR3 region: CASSSGLAGVLQQETQYF. As DNA, the CDR3 is TGTGCCAGCAGCTCCGGACTAGCGGGAGTTTTACAGCAAGAGACCCAGTACTTC.